The 8 T cell receptor beta chains below all came from one sample that was sequenced in a study of post-analysis software for immune sequencing data. Their recognized antigens are unknown. Presence of unique molecular identifiers characterized the TCR beta cDNA libraries. MiXCR, applied by TCRdb to the PCR reads, yields one record per CDR3 protein. The sample carries about 620,000 distinct CDR3 sequences, 44% recorded once. Notes on the study in general: There were several TRBV segments more frequent in patients than controls, and TRBV5-6, TRBV5-1 and TRBV20-1 were among them.

Input material: blood. The receptors were gathered from a girl under 18 with multiple sclerosis.

This clonotype was counted between two and nine times. V gene TRBV19 combines with J gene TRBJ1-5; TRBD1 agrees at 7 bases. There are 17 residues in the CDR3. V dropped 3 bases and J dropped 2; count of bases not matched to a gene: 10. The V gene's germline CDR1 is LNHDA and CDR2 SQIVND (reference sequence). CDR3 residues: CASSISQGLSGNQPQHF. In DNA form, the CDR3 reads TGTGCCAGTAGTATCTCACAGGGGCTTAGCGGCAATCAGCCCCAGCATTTT.

V is TRBV6-6 and J is TRBJ2-5; 9 bases line up with TRBD2. V was pared by 4 bases and J by 5 bases, with 14 bases of the junction left unmatched. The CDR3 loop spans 17 amino acids. Germline V gives CDR1 MNHNY, CDR2 SVGAGI (reference sequence). CDR3 in amino acids: CASSSRTSGSGRETQYF. As DNA, the CDR3 is TGTGCCAGCAGTTCCAGAACTAGCGGGTCGGGGAGGGAGACCCAGTACTTC.

Concerning this clonotype: A read error is possible here, since a much larger clone lies one base away. This rearrangement joins TRBV20-1 to TRBJ2-4; D ambiguous. The J call may be in error: the DNA end matches TRBJ2-5 better. The CDR3 is 10 amino acids. Germline CDR1 reads DFQATT; CDR2 reads SNEGSKA (reference sequence). The CDR3 here is CCASQETQYF. The DNA of the CDR3 is TGCTGTGCTAGTCAGGAGACCCAGTACTTC.

The chain links TRBV20-1 to TRBJ2-7; tentatively, D is TRBD2 (5 bases). The V end was cut by 2 bases, the J end by 4 bases, with 15 bases between. The CDR3 consists of 14 residues. Germline CDR1 and CDR2: DFQATT and SNEGSKA (reference sequence). CDR3 in amino acids: CSARKGPGSYEQYF. The CDR3 DNA reads TGCAGTGCTAGAAAAGGGCCGGGGAGTTACGAGCAGTACTTC.

In this sample, this clonotype turned up a few times. The chain is built from TRBV27 and TRBJ2-7; TRBD1 aligns across 8 bases. Germline values: CDR1 MNHEY, CDR2 SMNVEV (reference sequence). After removal of 5 bases from V and 5 bases from J, the junction contained 11 bases not matched to a gene. There are 15 residues in the CDR3. CDR3 sequence: CASSPRDRRFDEQYF. CDR3 nucleotide sequence: TGTGCCAGCAGTCCCCGGGACAGGCGGTTCGACGAGCAGTACTTC.

In its sample, this clonotype was seen a few times. The V and J genes are TRBV12-3 or TRBV12-4 and TRBJ1-1; D call uncertain. This CDR3 region has 15 residues. The V end was cut by 6 bases, the J end by 0 bases, with 14 bases between. CDR3 nucleotides: TGTGCCAGCAGCCCTACCGCCAGGCTGAACACTGAAGCTTTCTTT. This encodes CASSPTARLNTEAFF.

This clonotype was seen more than once but under ten times. The chain joins TRBV12-5 to TRBJ2-7; 7 bases line up with TRBD2. The CDR3 extends over 15 amino acids. The junction had 4 bases not matched to a gene; V was cut back by 1 base and J by 1 base. Germline-derived CDR1 and CDR2 are LGHNT and FRNRAP. CDR3 DNA: TGTGCTAGTGGTTTGGGGGCTAGCGGTTCCTACGAGCAGTACTTC. This translates into CASGLGASGSYEQYF.

The sample holds a few counts of this clonotype. The genes are TRBV12-3 or TRBV12-4 and TRBJ1-2; no clear D. The CDR3 is 13 residues long. V lost 9 bases, J lost 4 bases, and 15 bases lay in between. In DNA form, the CDR3 reads TGTGCCAGTTCGTTCGGGGAATTCTATGGCTACACCTTC. Translation gives CASSFGEFYGYTF.